Described below is a single T cell receptor beta chain sequence and its context. Its target antigen remains unknown. Base qualities are not provided; no much larger clone lies one nucleotide away. The CDR3 numbers 15 residues from cysteine through phenylalanine. Solely the CDR3 DNA is kept, with 45 bases framed from the first base. From the germline V gene, CDR1 is KGHDR and CDR2 is SFDVKD. V is shortened by 10 bases, J by 4 bases, and the region joining them spans 18 bases. TCRbeta CDR3 regions were amplified from genomic DNA using the immunoSEQ Assay, a bias-controlled multiplex PCR. As for the original processing: The number of nucleated cells in each sample was estimated from the amplification of reference gene primers within the assay. To quantify the absolute abundance of each unique TCRbeta CDR3 rearrangement, sequence reads were collapsed and filtered. For each sample, productive Simpson clonality was calculated by taking the square root of Simpson's diversity index across productive rearrangements. TCRdb retrieved this table from immuneACCESS and kept in-frame rearrangements only. Not all clones are present; in checked studies, unresolved V genes account for under half, and no reason is known for the remainder. The V and J calls and the clone size are those of that table, but D and trimming were determined from the DNA. This sample gives roughly 120,000 clones in total; roughly nine tenths of them show up just once. The top ten constitute 4.8% of the sample.

The data originate from a study of blood T cell repertoires in COVID-19 (dated by TCRdb to the early 2020s). Background for the entire study: The collaborator samples originated in the United States, Italy and Spain and spanned the acute and convalescent phases of COVID-19. The material from the prospective study consisted of cDNA or gDNA derived from T cells, B-cell-depleted T cells, or PBMCs. Deeply sampled blood TCRbeta repertoires from subjects exposed to, actively infected with, or recovered from COVID-19 were included in the dataset. The repertoires were released in a freely available public database meant as a resource for research on the immune response to SARS-CoV-2. The samples were drawn from two sources: the first 160 participants of the ongoing ImmuneRACE study, and some 1,300 subjects contributed by 6 global collaborators. Sample metadata almost always included a de-identified subject ID, COVID-19 status, age in years and sex. Where available, HLA class I and class II types were obtained from metadata supplied by the sample provider rather than from assay-based typing. Study-wide conclusions, independent of this receptor: How much clinical and demographic metadata was included differed by source and by participant, and the metadata was provided uncurated.

Whole blood was collected in K2EDTA tubes by collaborating institutions according to the institutions' own protocols. For TCRbeta analysis, collaborators shipped samples in one of three forms: frozen whole blood, isolated PBMCs, or DNA extracted from either of those sample types. The TCR originated in a human donor in a cohort sampled during active COVID-19. Recombination connected TRBV24-1 to TRBJ2-2; a weak D assignment points to TRBD1 (6 bases agree). The specimen was peripheral blood. Here the CDR3 is given as CATGHRKGGTGELFF. The bases are TGTGCCACGGGACACAGAAAAGGAGGCACCGGGGAGCTGTTTTTT.